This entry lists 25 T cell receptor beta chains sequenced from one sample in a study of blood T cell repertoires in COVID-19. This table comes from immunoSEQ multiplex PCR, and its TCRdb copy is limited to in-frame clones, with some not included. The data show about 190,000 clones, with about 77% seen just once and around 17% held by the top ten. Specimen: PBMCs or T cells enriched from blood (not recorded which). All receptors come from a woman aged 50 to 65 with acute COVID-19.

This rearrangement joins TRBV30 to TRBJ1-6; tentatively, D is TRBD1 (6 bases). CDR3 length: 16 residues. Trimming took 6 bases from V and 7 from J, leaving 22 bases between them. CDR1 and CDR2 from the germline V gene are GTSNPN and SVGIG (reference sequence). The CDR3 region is CACAAQGFFRNSPLHF. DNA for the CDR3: TGTGCCTGCGCAGCGCAGGGGTTTTTTCGGAATTCACCCCTCCACTTT.

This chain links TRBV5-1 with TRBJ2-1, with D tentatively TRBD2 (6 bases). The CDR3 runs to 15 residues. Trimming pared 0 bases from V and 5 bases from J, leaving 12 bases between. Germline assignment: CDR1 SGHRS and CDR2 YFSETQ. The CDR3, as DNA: TGCGCCAGCAGCTTGGACGGGGGTGGAAACAATGAGCAGTTCTTC. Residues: CASSLDGGGNNEQFF.

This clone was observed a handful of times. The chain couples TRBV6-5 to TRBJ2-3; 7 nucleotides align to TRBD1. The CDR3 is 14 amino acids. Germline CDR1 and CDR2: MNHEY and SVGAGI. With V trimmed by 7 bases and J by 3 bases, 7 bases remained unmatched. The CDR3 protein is CASTRQGRTDTQYF. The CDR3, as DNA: TGTGCCAGCACCCGACAGGGTCGAACAGATACGCAGTATTTT.

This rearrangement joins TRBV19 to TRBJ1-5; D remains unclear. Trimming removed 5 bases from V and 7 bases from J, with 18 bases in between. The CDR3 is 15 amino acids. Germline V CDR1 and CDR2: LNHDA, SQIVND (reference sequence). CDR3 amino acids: CASSLAGVNGQPQHF. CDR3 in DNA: TGTGCCAGTAGTTTAGCCGGTGTAAACGGGCAGCCCCAGCATTTT.

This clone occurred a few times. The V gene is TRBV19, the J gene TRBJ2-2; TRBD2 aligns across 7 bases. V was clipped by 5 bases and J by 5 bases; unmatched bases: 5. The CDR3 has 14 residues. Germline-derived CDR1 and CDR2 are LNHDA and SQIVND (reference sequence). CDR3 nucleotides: TGTGCCAGTAGTTCGGGGGGAGGAACCGGGGAGCTGTTTTTT. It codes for CASSSGGGTGELFF.

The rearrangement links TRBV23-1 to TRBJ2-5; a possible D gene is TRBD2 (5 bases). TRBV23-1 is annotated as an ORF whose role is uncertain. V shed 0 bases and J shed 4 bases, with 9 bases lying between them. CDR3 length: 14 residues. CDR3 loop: CASSQSGSRETQYF. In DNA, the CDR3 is TGCGCCAGCAGTCAATCGGGGAGTCGAGAGACCCAGTACTTC.

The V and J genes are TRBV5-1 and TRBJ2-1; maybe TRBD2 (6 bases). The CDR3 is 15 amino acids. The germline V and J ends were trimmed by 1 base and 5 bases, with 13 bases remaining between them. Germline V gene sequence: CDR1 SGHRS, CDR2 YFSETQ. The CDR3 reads CASSLWGERDNEQFF. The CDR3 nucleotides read TGCGCCAGCAGCTTGTGGGGGGAAAGGGACAATGAGCAGTTCTTC.

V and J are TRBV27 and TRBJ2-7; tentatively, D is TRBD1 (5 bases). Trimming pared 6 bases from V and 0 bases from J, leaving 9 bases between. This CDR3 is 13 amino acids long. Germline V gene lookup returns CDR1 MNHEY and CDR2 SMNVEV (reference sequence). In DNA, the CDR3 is TGTGCCAGCAGGCAGGGCGGCTCCTACGAGCAGTACGTC. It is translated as CASRQGGSYEQYV.

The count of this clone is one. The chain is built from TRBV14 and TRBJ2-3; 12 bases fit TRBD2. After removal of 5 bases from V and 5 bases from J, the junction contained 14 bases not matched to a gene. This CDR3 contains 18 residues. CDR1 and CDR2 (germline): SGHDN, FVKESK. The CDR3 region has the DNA TGTGCCAGCAGCGAGGCCGGACGACTAGCGGGGGCAGGAGATACGCAGTATTTT. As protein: CASSEAGRLAGAGDTQYF.

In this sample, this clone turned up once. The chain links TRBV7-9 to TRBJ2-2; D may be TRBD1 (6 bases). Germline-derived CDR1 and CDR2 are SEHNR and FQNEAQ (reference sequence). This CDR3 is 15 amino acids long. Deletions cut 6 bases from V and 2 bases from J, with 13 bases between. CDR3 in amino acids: CASRPTGFNTGELFF. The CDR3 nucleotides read TGTGCCAGCAGACCGACAGGTTTCAACACCGGGGAGCTGTTTTTT.

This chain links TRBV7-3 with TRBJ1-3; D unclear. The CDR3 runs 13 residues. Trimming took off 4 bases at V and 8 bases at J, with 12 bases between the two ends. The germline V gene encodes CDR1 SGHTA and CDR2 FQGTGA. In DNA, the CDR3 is TGTGCCAGCAGCTCTAAATGGGGAGACACCATATATTTT. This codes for CASSSKWGDTIYF.

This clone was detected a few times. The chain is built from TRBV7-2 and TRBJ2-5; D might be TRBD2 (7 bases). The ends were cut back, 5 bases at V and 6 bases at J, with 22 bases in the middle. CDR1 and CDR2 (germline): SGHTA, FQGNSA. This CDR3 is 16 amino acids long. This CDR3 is CASSLGSWAGAKTQYF. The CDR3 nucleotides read TGTGCCAGCAGCCTCGGCTCGTGGGCGGGGGCAAAGACCCAGTACTTC.

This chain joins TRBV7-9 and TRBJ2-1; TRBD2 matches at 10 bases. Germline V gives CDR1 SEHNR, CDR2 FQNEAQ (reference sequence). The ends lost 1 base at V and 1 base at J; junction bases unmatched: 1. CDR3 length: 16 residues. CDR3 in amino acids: CASSLGLAGSYNEQFF. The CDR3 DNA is TGTGCCAGCAGCTTAGGACTAGCGGGTTCCTACAATGAGCAGTTCTTC.

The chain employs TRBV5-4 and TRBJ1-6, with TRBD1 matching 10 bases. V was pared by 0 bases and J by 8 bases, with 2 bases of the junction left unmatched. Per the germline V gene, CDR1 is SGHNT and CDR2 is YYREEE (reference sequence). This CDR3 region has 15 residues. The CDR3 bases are TGTGCCAGCAGCTTGGCGGACAGGGGGGATTCACCCCTCCACTTT. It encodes CASSLADRGDSPLHF.

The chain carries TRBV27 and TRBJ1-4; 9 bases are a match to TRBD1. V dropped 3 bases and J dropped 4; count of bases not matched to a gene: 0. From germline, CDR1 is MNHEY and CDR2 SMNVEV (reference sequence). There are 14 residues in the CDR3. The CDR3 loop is CASSLTGGNEKLFF. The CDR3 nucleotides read TGTGCCAGCAGTTTGACAGGGGGTAATGAAAAACTGTTTTTT.

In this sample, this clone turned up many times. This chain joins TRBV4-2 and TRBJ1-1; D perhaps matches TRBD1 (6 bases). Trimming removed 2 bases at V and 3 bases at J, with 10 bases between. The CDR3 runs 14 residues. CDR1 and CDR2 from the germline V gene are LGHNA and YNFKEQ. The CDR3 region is CASSQPQGDTEAFF. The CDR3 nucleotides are TGTGCCAGCAGCCAACCACAGGGAGACACTGAAGCTTTCTTT.

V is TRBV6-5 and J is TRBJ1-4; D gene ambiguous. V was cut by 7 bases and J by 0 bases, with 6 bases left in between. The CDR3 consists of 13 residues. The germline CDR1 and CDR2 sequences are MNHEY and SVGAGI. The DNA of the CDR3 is TGTGCCAGCAAGCCGTCAACTAATGAAAAACTGTTTTTT. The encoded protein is CASKPSTNEKLFF.

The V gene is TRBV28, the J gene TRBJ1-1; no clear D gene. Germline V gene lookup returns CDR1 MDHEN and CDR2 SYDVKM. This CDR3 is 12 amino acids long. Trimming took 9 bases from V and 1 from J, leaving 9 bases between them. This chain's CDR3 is CASDTTNTEAFF. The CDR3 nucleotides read TGTGCCAGTGACACAACGAACACTGAAGCTTTCTTT.

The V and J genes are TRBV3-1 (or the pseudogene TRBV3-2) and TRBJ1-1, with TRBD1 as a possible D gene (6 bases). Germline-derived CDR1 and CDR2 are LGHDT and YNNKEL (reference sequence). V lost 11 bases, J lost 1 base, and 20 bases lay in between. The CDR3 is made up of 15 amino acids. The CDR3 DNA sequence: TGTGCCGCAGCACAAGAACAGGGAAGGAACACTGAAGCTTTCTTT. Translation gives CAAAQEQGRNTEAFF.

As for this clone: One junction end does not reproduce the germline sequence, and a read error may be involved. CDR3 protein: CASSSPSGGVF. CDR3 DNA: TGTGCCAGCAGTTCTCCTAGCGGGGGTGTGTTC. This chain uses TRBV6-6 with TRBJ2-7, with TRBD2 matching 10 bases. Germline V gives CDR1 MNHNY, CDR2 SVGAGI (reference sequence). The CDR3 runs 11 residues.

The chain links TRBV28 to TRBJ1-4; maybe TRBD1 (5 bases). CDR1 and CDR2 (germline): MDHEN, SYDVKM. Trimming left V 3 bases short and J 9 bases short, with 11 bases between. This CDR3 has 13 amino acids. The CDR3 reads CASSLSAGKKLFF. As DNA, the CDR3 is TGTGCCAGCAGTTTGTCGGCAGGGAAAAAACTGTTTTTT.

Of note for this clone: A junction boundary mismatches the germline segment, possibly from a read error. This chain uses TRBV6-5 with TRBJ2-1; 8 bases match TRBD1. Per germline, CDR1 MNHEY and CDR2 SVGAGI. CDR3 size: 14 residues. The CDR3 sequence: CASRRQGPYDEQFF. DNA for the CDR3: TGTGCCAGCAGAAGACAGGGGCCCTACGATGAGCAGTTCTTC.

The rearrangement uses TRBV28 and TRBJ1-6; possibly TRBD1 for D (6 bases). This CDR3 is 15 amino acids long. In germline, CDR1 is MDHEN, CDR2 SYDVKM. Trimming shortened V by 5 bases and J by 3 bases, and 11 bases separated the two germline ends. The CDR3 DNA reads TGTGCCAGCAGTCCCGGACAGCACTATAATTCACCCCTCCACTTT. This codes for CASSPGQHYNSPLHF.

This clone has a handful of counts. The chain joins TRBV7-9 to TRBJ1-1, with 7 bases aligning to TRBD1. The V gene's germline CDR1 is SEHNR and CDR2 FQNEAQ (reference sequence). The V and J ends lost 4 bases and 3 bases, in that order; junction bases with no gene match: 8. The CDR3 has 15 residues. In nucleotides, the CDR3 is TGTGCCAGCAGCTCCAAGACAGGGAGTTACACTGAAGCTTTCTTT. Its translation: CASSSKTGSYTEAFF.

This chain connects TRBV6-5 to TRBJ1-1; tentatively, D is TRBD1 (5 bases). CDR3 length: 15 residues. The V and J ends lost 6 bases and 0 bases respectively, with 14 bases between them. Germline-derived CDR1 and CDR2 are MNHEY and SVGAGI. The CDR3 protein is CASRLGGVVNTEAFF. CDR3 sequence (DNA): TGTGCCAGCAGGCTTGGGGGGGTAGTGAACACTGAAGCTTTCTTT.